The 10 T cell receptor beta chains in this list originate from one sample, sequenced in a study of blood T cell repertoires in COVID-19. Produced via immunoSEQ multiplex PCR; TCRdb's table is partial and in-frame only. This table holds 380,000 or so clones, roughly 90% found once. Sequenced input: PBMCs or T cells enriched from blood (not recorded which). These receptors all come from a woman in her 30s with acute COVID-19.

The chain is built from TRBV2 and TRBJ2-1; TRBD2 matches 7 bases. The CDR3 runs 11 residues. With V trimmed by 7 bases and J by 10 bases, 4 bases remained unmatched. Germline assignment: CDR1 SNHLY and CDR2 FYNNEI. CDR3 sequence: CASKREGEQFF. CDR3 DNA: TGTGCCAGCAAAAGGGAGGGGGAGCAGTTCTTC.

The chain couples TRBV5-1 to TRBJ2-7, with a weak D call TRBD1 (6 bases). V lost 3 bases and J 5 bases, leaving 18 bases between the germline ends. This CDR3 is built from 15 residues. Germline CDR1 is SGHRS and CDR2 is YFSETQ. CDR3 nucleotides: TGCGCCAGCAGCTCCGCACAAACCCAGGGGAACGAGCAGTACTTC. The encoded protein is CASSSAQTQGNEQYF.

The chain couples TRBV9 to TRBJ1-2; D uncertain. CDR3 length equals 13 residues. The germline V gene has CDR1 SGDLS and CDR2 YYNGEE. Trimming shortened V by 0 bases and J by 8 bases, and 11 bases separated the two germline ends. The CDR3 DNA reads as TGTGCCAGCAGCGTAGGCGGGAATATCGGCTACACCTTC. As protein: CASSVGGNIGYTF. Supplemented by reference TRBV9 and TRBJ1-2, the full variable domain reads DSGVTQTPKHLITATGQRVTLRCSPRSGDLSVYWYQQSLDQGLQFLIQYYNGEERAKGNILERFSAQQFPDLHSELNLSSLELGDSALYFCASSVGGNIGYTFGSGTRLTVV.

The rearrangement joins TRBV2 to TRBJ2-7; tentative D call: TRBD2 (5 bases). The germline V and J ends were trimmed by 1 base and 3 bases, with 13 bases remaining between them. CDR1 and CDR2 (germline): SNHLY, FYNNEI. The CDR3 extends over 15 amino acids. The CDR3 DNA follows: TGTGCCAGCAGTGAAGGGAGGACTCCCAACTACGAGCAGTACTTC. Residues: CASSEGRTPNYEQYF.

The rearrangement joins TRBV18 to TRBJ1-1, with a possible D match to TRBD1 (5 bases). Germline V gene sequence: CDR1 KGHSH, CDR2 LQKENI. The CDR3 is 15 residues long. Deletions cut 1 base from V and 0 bases from J, with 9 bases between. The CDR3 DNA reads as TGTGCCAGCTCACCACAACAGGATATGAACACTGAAGCTTTCTTT. Encoded protein: CASSPQQDMNTEAFF.

V usage is TRBV29-1 and J usage is TRBJ2-2; 7 nucleotides line up with TRBD1. The V and J ends lost 4 bases and 0 bases, in that order; junction bases with no gene match: 5. From germline, CDR1 is SQVTM and CDR2 ANQGSEA. The CDR3 totals 15 residues. Written as DNA, the CDR3 is TGCAGCGTTGCCCCCGGGACAGCGAACACCGGGGAGCTGTTTTTT. Translation: CSVAPGTANTGELFF.

The chain recombines TRBV6-6 with TRBJ2-7; D may be TRBD1 (6 bases). V lost 5 bases to trimming and J lost 2 bases, with 19 bases between them. The CDR3 has 16 residues. Germline CDR1 MNHNY, CDR2 SVGAGI (reference sequence). The CDR3 DNA reads as TGTGCCAGCAGTCGACAGACAGGCACTAAGCCCTACGAGCAGTACTTC. This sequence encodes CASSRQTGTKPYEQYF.

The V gene is TRBV27, the J gene TRBJ1-6, with D possibly being TRBD1 (6 bases). The CDR3 contains 17 residues. Trimming cost V 5 bases and J 3 bases, with 17 bases left between them. Germline V gene lookup returns CDR1 MNHEY and CDR2 SMNVEV (reference sequence). The CDR3 here is CASSLRQDLGYNSPLHF. DNA of the CDR3: TGTGCCAGCAGTCTTCGACAGGACCTCGGCTATAATTCACCCCTCCACTTT.

The rearrangement joins TRBV27 to TRBJ1-3; 7 positions agree with TRBD1. The CDR3 loop spans 15 amino acids. Losses at the gene ends were 6 bases for V and 2 bases for J; bases not matched to a gene: 7. Germline CDR1 MNHEY, CDR2 SMNVEV (reference sequence). CDR3: CASRPTGAAGNTIYF. In DNA form, the CDR3 reads TGTGCCAGCAGGCCAACAGGGGCGGCTGGAAACACCATATATTTT.

J is TRBJ2-5 and V is TRBV5-1, with D perhaps matching TRBD1 (7 bases). The CDR3 is made up of 19 amino acids. Trimming took 0 bases from V and 0 from J, leaving 21 bases between them. CDR1 SGHRS and CDR2 YFSETQ come from the germline V gene. CDR3 in DNA: TGCGCCAGCAGCTTGGTGGGGGGACAGACTCTAGGATACCAAGAGACCCAGTACTTC. Protein: CASSLVGGQTLGYQETQYF.